This TCR beta chain was sequenced in a study of shared clonotypes between healthy human individuals. Germline V gene lookup returns CDR1 SGHRS and CDR2 YFSETQ. The CDR3 has 14 amino acids. Trimming took 4 bases from V and 0 from J, leaving 7 bases between them. Concerning this clone: Its antigen is not identified.

Per the study methods: Junction-only immunoSEQ sequences carried no quality scores, so filtering differed. Sequenced by immunoSEQ multiplex PCR; TCRdb stores in-frame clones only, minus some. V and J calls and clone size are those listed in that table; D and trimming were worked out from the DNA. The sample has around 180,000 clones; 85% to 95% are singletons. Study-wide points: It was the few donors that limited the genetic and exposure-history diversity represented. The expectation was that sequencing depth would affect clonotype sharing among donors. Relative to clonotypes present in all four donors, those not shared had lower generation probabilities.

This clonotype was obtained from a woman under 40 in good health. The specimen sequenced was naive CD4+ T cells sorted from blood. Regarding subset: CD45RA+ positively selected. The V call is TRBV5-1, the J call TRBJ2-2, with D unresolved. The CDR3 loop reads CASSPNSNTGELFF. CDR3 bases: TGCGCCAGCAGCCCCAACTCGAACACCGGGGAGCTGTTTTTT.